Listed below are T cell receptor beta chains from one sample, sequenced in a study of T cells after yellow fever vaccination. TCRdb re-called the 5' RACE reads with MiXCR, one entry per CDR3 protein. Here the sample spans about 550,000 distinct CDR3 sequences, 15% to 20% being singletons. Sequenced here: PBMCs, sampled 15 days after the yellow fever booster vaccination. The receptors stem from a man under 40 who received the YFV17D yellow fever vaccine. CDR3s include the opening cysteine and the closing phenylalanine or tryptophan. Size is omitted from some rows. Given values are once, few, many or a class for expanded clones.

cdr3_aa	v_call	j_call	clone_size
CASRAGGFGEQYF	TRBV28	TRBJ2-7	few
CASSVNTEAFF	TRBV6-6	TRBJ1-1	many
CASSLAGLAETQYF	TRBV7-2	TRBJ2-5	few
CSFRTSGGRYEQYF	TRBV29-1	TRBJ2-7	few
CASSYSNTGVKAFF	TRBV6-5	TRBJ1-1	few
CASSLEGYEQYF	TRBV5-1	TRBJ2-7	many
CASSAIQETQYF	TRBV2	TRBJ2-5	-
CSARDGTSGYEQYF	TRBV20-1	TRBJ2-7	few
CASRFGTSGIVGNEQFF	TRBV6-1	TRBJ2-1	-
CASSLTYSQETQYF	TRBV28	TRBJ2-5	few
CSARDAGGMSSYNEQFF	TRBV20-1	TRBJ2-1	-
CASSLTVRDYNEQFF	TRBV5-4	TRBJ2-1	-
CASSRRGRYNEQFF	TRBV6-1	TRBJ2-1	few
CASSLEGVTKNIQYF	TRBV27	TRBJ2-4	few
CSASDRSYNEQFF	TRBV20-1	TRBJ2-1	few
CASKTEYSYGYTF	TRBV27	TRBJ1-2	-
CASSRRGRLREEKLFF	TRBV5-4	TRBJ1-4	-
CASSRGYGAGVFHEQFF	TRBV12-3/TRBV12-4	TRBJ2-1	few
CASTDRAHQETQYF	TRBV7-9	TRBJ2-5	few
CASSLADGLREEQYF	TRBV5-1	TRBJ2-7	-
CASRPRGRHDEQFF	TRBV12-3/TRBV12-4	TRBJ2-1	few
CSVGPYRTDTQYF	TRBV29-1	TRBJ2-3	-
CASSGLAGGHGDTQYF	TRBV7-2	TRBJ2-3	-
CASSPSGAPPGELFF	TRBV12-3/TRBV12-4	TRBJ2-2	-
CASSQELYVAGYLMSSQFF	TRBV3-1	TRBJ2-1	-
CASSQTLGVADTQYF	TRBV23-1	TRBJ2-3	-
CASSNYQGVRTEAFF	TRBV19	TRBJ1-1	-
CSARRDARSNQPQHF	TRBV20-1	TRBJ1-5	few
CASSLILTQTGLREQYF	TRBV5-4	TRBJ2-7	many
CSEKGLDTQYF	TRBV20-1	TRBJ2-3	few
CSARRTGDEQPQHF	TRBV20-1	TRBJ1-5	-
CASGKQGFSYEQYF	TRBV6-1	TRBJ2-7	-
CSVQGQLYEQYF	TRBV29-1	TRBJ2-7	-
CSVELQGSSYEQYF	TRBV29-1	TRBJ2-7	-
CASTPGQGTREQYF	TRBV6-5	TRBJ2-7	-
CASSLSGTGDYNEQFF	TRBV5-5	TRBJ2-1	-
CASRLGDPSQGPSLRVLDTQYF	TRBV12-2	TRBJ2-3	once
CASSADRGETQYF	TRBV5-1	TRBJ2-5	-
CASSLQTGPYEQYF	TRBV5-6	TRBJ2-7	-
CASSFGDEGSQPQHF	TRBV12-3/TRBV12-4	TRBJ1-5	-
CASSQDFVEDLREQYF	TRBV4-3	TRBJ2-7	-
CASSLSPVNTRIGNEQFF	TRBV27	TRBJ2-1	-
CASYMGETQYF	TRBV25-1	TRBJ2-5	-
CASSLILGPGRRIEQYF	TRBV7-9	TRBJ2-7	few
CATSQLNEQFF	TRBV24-1	TRBJ2-1	-
CSARSSWEQYF	TRBV20-1	TRBJ2-7	few
CASNLDASGRDQASTDTQYF	TRBV11-1	TRBJ2-3	few
CASSSSVAYEQYF	TRBV12-3/TRBV12-4	TRBJ2-7	few
CASSQTHHEQFF	TRBV14	TRBJ2-1	few
CASSTGTGGPEQYF	TRBV9	TRBJ2-7	few
CSASHHMGQQGDEQFF	TRBV20-1	TRBJ2-1	few
CASSLVPDQPQHF	TRBV5-1	TRBJ1-5	-
CASSYLAGAADTQYF	TRBV7-2	TRBJ2-3	few
CASSRTHGSYEQYF	TRBV12-3/TRBV12-4	TRBJ2-7	-
CASSYRKDGGYTF	TRBV6-6	TRBJ1-2	-